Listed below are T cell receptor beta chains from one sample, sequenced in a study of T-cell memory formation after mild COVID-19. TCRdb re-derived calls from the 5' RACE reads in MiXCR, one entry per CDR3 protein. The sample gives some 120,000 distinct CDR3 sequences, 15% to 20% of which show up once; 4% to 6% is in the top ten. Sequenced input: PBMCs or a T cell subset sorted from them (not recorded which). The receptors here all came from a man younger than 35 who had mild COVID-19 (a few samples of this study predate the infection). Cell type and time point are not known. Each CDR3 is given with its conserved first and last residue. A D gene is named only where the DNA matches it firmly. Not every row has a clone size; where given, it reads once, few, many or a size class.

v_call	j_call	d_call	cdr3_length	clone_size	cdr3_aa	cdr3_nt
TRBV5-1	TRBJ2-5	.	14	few	CASSLANVGETQYF	TGCGCCAGCAGCTTGGCTAACGTGGGGGAGACCCAGTACTTC
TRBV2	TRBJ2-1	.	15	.	CASSEMGTPYNEQFF	TGTGCCAGCAGTGAGATGGGTACCCCCTACAATGAGCAGTTCTTC
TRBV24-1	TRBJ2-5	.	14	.	CATSDSSAAETQYF	TGTGCCACCAGTGATTCCTCAGCGGCGGAGACCCAGTACTTC
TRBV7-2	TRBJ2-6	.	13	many	CASSFTGANVLTF	TGTGCCAGCAGCTTCACTGGGGCCAACGTCCTGACTTTC
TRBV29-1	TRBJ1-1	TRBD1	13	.	CSATWGQGSEAFF	TGCAGCGCTACTTGGGGACAGGGATCTGAAGCTTTCTTT
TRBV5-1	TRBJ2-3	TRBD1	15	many	CASSTGTGGTDTQYF	TGCGCCAGCAGCACAGGGACAGGGGGCACAGATACGCAGTATTTT
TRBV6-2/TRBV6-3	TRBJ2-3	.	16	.	CASSSMTGLSTDTQYF	TGTGCCAGCAGCTCTATGACAGGACTTAGCACAGATACGCAGTATTTT
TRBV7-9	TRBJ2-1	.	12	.	CASGQEALEQFF	TGTGCCAGCGGCCAGGAGGCACTTGAGCAGTTCTTC
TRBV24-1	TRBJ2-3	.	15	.	CATSDPGTLADTQYF	TGTGCCACCAGTGACCCGGGGACATTGGCAGATACGCAGTATTTT
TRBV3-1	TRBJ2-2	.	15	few	CASSTRRANTGELFF	TGTGCCAGCAGCACCCGCCGGGCGAACACCGGGGAGCTGTTTTTT
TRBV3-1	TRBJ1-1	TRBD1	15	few	CASSQEGTENTEAFF	TGTGCCAGCAGCCAAGAAGGGACAGAGAACACTGAAGCTTTCTTT
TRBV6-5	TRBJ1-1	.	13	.	CASSYLPGTEAFF	TGTGCCAGCAGTTACCTGCCGGGGACTGAAGCTTTCTTT
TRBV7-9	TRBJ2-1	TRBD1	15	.	CASSWQQGALNEQFF	TGTGCCAGCAGCTGGCAACAGGGGGCTCTGAATGAGCAGTTCTTC
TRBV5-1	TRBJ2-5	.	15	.	CASSARQLGQGTQYF	TGCGCCAGCAGCGCTCGGCAGCTAGGCCAAGGGACCCAGTACTTC
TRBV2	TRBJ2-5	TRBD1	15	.	CASSVMDRDLKTQYF	TGTGCCAGCAGTGTCATGGACAGGGATTTGAAGACCCAGTACTTC
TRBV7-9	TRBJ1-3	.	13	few	CASSLGTGNTIYF	TGTGCCAGCAGCTTAGGGACTGGAAACACCATATATTTT
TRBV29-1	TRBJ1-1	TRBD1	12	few	CSVGQGSTEAFF	TGCAGCGTCGGACAGGGGAGCACTGAAGCTTTCTTT
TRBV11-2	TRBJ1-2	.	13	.	CASRGAGEYGYTF	TGTGCCAGCCGGGGGGCCGGTGAATATGGCTACACCTTC
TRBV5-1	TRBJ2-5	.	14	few	CASSLSVGQETQYF	TGCGCCAGCAGCTTGAGCGTGGGTCAAGAGACCCAGTACTTC
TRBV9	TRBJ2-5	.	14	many	CASSTGPLGETQYF	TGTGCCAGCAGCACCGGCCCCCTCGGGGAGACCCAGTACTTC
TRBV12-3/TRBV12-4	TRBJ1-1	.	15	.	CASRLGKAGNTEAFF	TGTGCCAGCCGCCTCGGGAAGGCGGGGAACACTGAAGCTTTCTTT
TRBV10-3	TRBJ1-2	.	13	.	CAISVAREDGYTF	TGTGCCATCAGTGTTGCCAGGGAGGATGGCTACACCTTC
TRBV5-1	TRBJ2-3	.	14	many	CASSLGRVPDTQYF	TGCGCCAGCAGCTTGGGCAGGGTCCCAGATACGCAGTATTTT
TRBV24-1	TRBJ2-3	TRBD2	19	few	CATSDLSEFQRGGSDTQYF	TGTGCCACCAGTGATTTGTCGGAGTTTCAGCGGGGGGGATCAGATACGCAGTATTTT
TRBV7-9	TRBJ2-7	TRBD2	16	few	CASRAPQPGLAYEQYF	TGTGCCAGCAGGGCCCCCCAACCGGGACTAGCGTACGAGCAGTACTTC
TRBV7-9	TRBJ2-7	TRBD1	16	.	CASSLSGGQGASEQYF	TGTGCCAGCAGCTTATCAGGGGGACAGGGGGCCAGCGAGCAGTACTTC
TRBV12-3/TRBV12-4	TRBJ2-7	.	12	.	CAPDVWVYEQYF	TGTGCCCCCGACGTATGGGTCTACGAGCAGTACTTC
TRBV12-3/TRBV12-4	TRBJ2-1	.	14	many	CASSQQDLYNEQFF	TGTGCCAGCAGCCAGCAGGACCTCTACAATGAGCAGTTCTTC
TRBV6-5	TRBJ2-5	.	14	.	CASSYGHPGETQYF	TGTGCCAGCAGTTACGGCCACCCAGGAGAGACCCAGTACTTC
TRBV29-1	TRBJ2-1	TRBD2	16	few	CSVPGLAGGPGNEQFF	TGCAGCGTCCCAGGACTAGCGGGGGGGCCAGGCAATGAGCAGTTCTTC
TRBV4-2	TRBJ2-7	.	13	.	CASSLGPNYEQYF	TGTGCCAGCAGCCTGGGTCCGAACTACGAGCAGTACTTC
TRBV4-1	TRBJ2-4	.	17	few	CASSHAPGRRRGNIQYF	TGCGCCAGCAGCCATGCTCCAGGGCGCCGCCGGGGAAACATTCAGTACTTC
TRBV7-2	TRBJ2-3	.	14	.	CASSLAREADTQYF	TGTGCCAGCAGCTTAGCCAGGGAGGCAGATACGCAGTATTTT
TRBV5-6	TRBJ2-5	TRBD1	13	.	CASSKTGGETQYF	TGTGCCAGCAGCAAGACAGGGGGCGAGACCCAGTACTTC
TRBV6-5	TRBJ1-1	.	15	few	CASSYSGAQNTEAFF	TGTGCCAGCAGTTACTCGGGGGCGCAAAACACTGAAGCTTTCTTT
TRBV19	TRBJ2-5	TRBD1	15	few	CASSQGTGGAETQYF	TGTGCCAGTAGTCAAGGGACAGGGGGCGCGGAGACCCAGTACTTC
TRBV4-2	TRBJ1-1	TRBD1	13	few	CASRLTGGTEAFF	TGTGCCAGCAGACTAACAGGGGGCACTGAAGCTTTCTTT
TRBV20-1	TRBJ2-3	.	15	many	CSARPRGSWTDTQYF	TGCAGTGCTCGCCCCCGGGGCAGCTGGACAGATACGCAGTATTTT
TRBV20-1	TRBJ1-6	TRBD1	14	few	CSALSGTEDSPLHF	TGCAGTGCACTCTCCGGGACAGAGGATTCACCCCTCCACTTT
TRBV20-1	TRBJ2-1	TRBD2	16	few	CSAWTSGGLGAGEQFF	TGCAGTGCTTGGACTAGCGGGGGGCTTGGGGCAGGCGAGCAGTTCTTC
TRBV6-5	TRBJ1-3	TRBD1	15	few	CASSLQGFSGNTIYF	TGTGCCAGCAGTCTACAGGGGTTCTCTGGAAACACCATATATTTT
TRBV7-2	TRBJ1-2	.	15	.	CASSLGPGGVYGYTF	TGTGCCAGCAGCTTGGGCCCCGGAGGGGTCTATGGCTACACCTTC
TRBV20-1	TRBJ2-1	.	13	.	CSASSVLGDEQFF	TGCAGTGCTAGTAGCGTTCTCGGCGATGAGCAGTTCTTC
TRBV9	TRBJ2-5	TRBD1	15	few	CASSAWDRGEETQYF	TGTGCCAGCAGCGCCTGGGACAGGGGAGAAGAGACCCAGTACTTC
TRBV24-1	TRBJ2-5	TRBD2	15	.	CATSMTSRRQETQYF	TGTGCCACCAGCATGACTAGCCGGCGCCAAGAGACCCAGTACTTC
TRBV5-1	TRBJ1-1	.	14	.	CASSLSSGNTEAFF	TGCGCCAGCAGCCTGTCGAGCGGGAACACTGAAGCTTTCTTT
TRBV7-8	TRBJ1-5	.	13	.	CASSLDQHQPQHF	TGTGCCAGCAGCTTAGATCAGCATCAGCCCCAGCATTTT
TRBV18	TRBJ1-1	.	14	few	CASSPLQSNTEAFF	TGTGCCAGCTCACCACTACAATCGAACACTGAAGCTTTCTTT
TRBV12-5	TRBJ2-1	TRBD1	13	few	CASDGQAYNEQFF	TGTGCTAGTGACGGACAGGCCTACAATGAGCAGTTCTTC
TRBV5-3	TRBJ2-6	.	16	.	CARSLARFSGANVLTF	TGTGCCAGAAGCTTGGCTCGGTTCTCTGGGGCCAACGTCCTGACTTTC
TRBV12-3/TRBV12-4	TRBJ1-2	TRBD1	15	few	CASTLQGGPNYGYTF	TGTGCCAGCACCCTCCAGGGGGGACCTAACTATGGCTACACCTTC
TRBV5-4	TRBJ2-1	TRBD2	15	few	CASSQTSSSYNEQFF	TGTGCCAGCAGCCAGACTAGCAGCTCATACAATGAGCAGTTCTTC
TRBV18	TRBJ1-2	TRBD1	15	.	CASSPPTDRGIGYTF	TGTGCCAGCTCACCACCAACGGACAGGGGGATTGGCTACACCTTC
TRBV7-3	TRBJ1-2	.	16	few	CASSPSYRPTNYGYTF	TGTGCCAGCAGCCCATCCTACAGGCCCACTAACTATGGCTACACCTTC
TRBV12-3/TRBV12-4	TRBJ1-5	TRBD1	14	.	CASSQGGPNQPQHF	TGTGCCAGCAGCCAGGGGGGCCCTAATCAGCCCCAGCATTTT